The T cell receptor beta chain described here comes from a study of T cell repertoires in cytomegalovirus infection. TCRdb re-called the reads with MiXCR, one entry per CDR3 protein. This table has roughly 320,000 distinct CDR3 sequences, 9.6% appearing once. This clonotype was recorded many times. The germline V gene has CDR1 SGHDN and CDR2 FVKESK. This CDR3 is 12 amino acids long. Trimming left V 5 bases short and J 7 bases short, with 11 bases between. The sequencing sample was made of PBMCs. The rearrangement links TRBV14 to TRBJ1-1; no firm D call. This TCR came from a human donor in good health (CMV status not recorded). Some clones in this sample may be carry-over from other donors' samples. The CDR3 sequence: CASSSPGFEAFF. The CDR3 DNA is TGTGCCAGCAGCTCGCCGGGGTTTGAAGCTTTCTTT.